These 25 T cell receptor beta chains share one sample of origin, sequenced in a study of cytomegalovirus exposure and HLA in healthy donors. The PCR ran on 60 Vbeta and 13 Jbeta primers. Repertoires were generated with immunoSEQ multiplex PCR, while TCRdb's copy carries only in-frame clones and drops some. Here the sample spans over 150,000 clones, 65% to 80% being singletons. Material: PBMCs. The receptors here all came from a woman aged 45-65 years in good health and CMV-seropositive.

The chain is built from TRBV30 and TRBJ1-4; D possibly corresponds to TRBD1 (5 bases). CDR1 and CDR2 from the germline V gene are GTSNPN and SVGIG (reference sequence). The germline V and J ends were trimmed by 6 bases and 8 bases, with 16 bases remaining between them. This CDR3 contains 13 residues. The CDR3 here is CACRTHNQEKLFF. In nucleotides, the CDR3 is TGTGCCTGTCGGACACACAACCAGGAAAAACTGTTTTTT.

This clone was seen only once. The rearrangement links TRBV4-2 to TRBJ2-7; TRBD2 aligns across 9 bases. Trimming took 1 base from V and 0 from J; bases not matched to a gene: 4. Germline CDR1 and CDR2: LGHNA and YNFKEQ. The CDR3 runs to 16 residues. DNA for the CDR3: TGTGCCAGCAGCCAAGGACTAGCGGACCTCTCCTACGAGCAGTACTTC. Translation gives CASSQGLADLSYEQYF.

In DNA, the CDR3 is TGTGCCATCTACTCCCCCGGGAGAGAAGCTTTCTTT. Translated, it gives CAIYSPGREAFF. The V and J genes are TRBV6-6 and TRBJ1-1; no reliable D call. The V gene's germline CDR1 is MNHNY and CDR2 SVGAGI (reference sequence). The CDR3 is 12 amino acids. The V end lost 10 bases, the J end lost 8 bases, and 17 bases lay between the germline ends.

The V call is TRBV19, the J call TRBJ1-3; D may be TRBD1 (5 bases). Germline CDR1 is LNHDA and CDR2 is SQIVND (reference sequence). This CDR3 has 14 residues. Between the trimmed V and J ends, which lost 5 bases and 0 bases, there was a span of 8 bases. CDR3: CASSRDSSGNTIYF. CDR3 sequence (DNA): TGTGCCAGTAGTCGTGACAGCTCTGGAAACACCATATATTTT.

This clone appeared a few times. Germline is not matched at one junction end, which may reflect a read error. The V and J genes are TRBV6-1 and TRBJ1-2, with TRBD1 as a possible D gene (6 bases). Germline CDR1 and CDR2: MNHNS and SASEGT. The CDR3 has 13 residues. The CDR3 DNA is TGTGCCAGCAGTGAACACAGGGCCAACATGAGGATCTTC. Protein sequence: CASSEHRANMRIF.

The chain carries TRBV5-1 and TRBJ2-1; 7 positions agree with TRBD2. J gave up 4 bases and V 1 base, and 5 bases lay outside the gene matches. In germline, CDR1 is SGHRS, CDR2 YFSETQ. This CDR3 is built from 15 residues. CDR3 bases: TGCGCCAGCAGCTTGAGGGGCGGGAGTTACAATGAGCAGTTCTTC. This codes for CASSLRGGSYNEQFF.

This clone was detected only once. V usage is TRBV2 and J usage is TRBJ1-1; TRBD1 agrees at 7 bases. The CDR3 spans 15 residues. The germline V gene encodes CDR1 SNHLY and CDR2 FYNNEI. V gave up 4 bases and J gave up 3 bases; unmatched junction bases: 8. In DNA form, the CDR3 reads TGTGCCAGCAGTGTCCATACAGGGGCCCACACTGAAGCTTTCTTT. Protein: CASSVHTGAHTEAFF.

The rearrangement joins TRBV5-4 to TRBJ2-3, with D tentatively TRBD1 (6 bases). CDR3 length: 16 amino acids. V was shortened by 3 bases and J by 2 bases, with 16 bases between the two germline ends. The germline gives CDR1 SGHNT, CDR2 YYREEE (reference sequence). The CDR3: CASSSRIGQPTDTQYF. Written as DNA, the CDR3 is TGTGCCAGCAGCTCCCGTATCGGACAGCCCACAGATACGCAGTATTTT.

CDR3: CASSIGRGGYNSPLHF. DNA for the CDR3: TGTGCCAGTAGTATCGGTCGGGGGGGCTATAATTCACCCCTCCACTTT. This chain joins TRBV19 and TRBJ1-6, with D possibly being TRBD1 (5 bases). CDR3 length: 16 amino acids. The V and J ends lost 3 bases and 3 bases respectively, with 12 bases between them. Germline assignment: CDR1 LNHDA and CDR2 SQIVND (reference sequence).

The CDR3 loop reads CAGGEPGNTIYF. CDR3 bases: TGTGCCGGCGGAGAGCCGGGAAACACCATATATTTT. The chain joins TRBV30 to TRBJ1-3; D call uncertain. The CDR3 covers 12 residues. Germline V gene lookup returns CDR1 GTSNPN and CDR2 SVGIG (reference sequence). Trimming shortened V by 8 bases and J by 4 bases, and 12 bases separated the two germline ends.

This chain links TRBV5-1 with TRBJ2-7; TRBD2 aligns across 11 bases. Trimming took 3 bases from V and 2 from J; bases not matched to a gene: 4. Germline V gene data show CDR1 as SGHRS and CDR2 as YFSETQ. CDR3 length equals 15 residues. The CDR3 is CASSSKTSGAYEQYF. The CDR3 nucleotides are TGCGCCAGCAGCTCCAAGACTAGCGGGGCCTACGAGCAGTACTTC.

The table lists this clone with a few counts. This chain joins TRBV9 and TRBJ2-7, with a weak D call TRBD2 (6 bases). The length of the CDR3 is 14 residues. CDR1 is SGDLS and CDR2 is YYNGEE in the germline V gene. V lost 0 bases, J lost 6 bases, and 13 bases lay in between. The CDR3 loop is CASSVVMEGGEQYF. CDR3 nucleotides: TGTGCCAGCAGCGTAGTCATGGAGGGCGGCGAGCAGTACTTC.

The chain recombines TRBV27 with TRBJ2-7, with 7 positions matching TRBD1. V shed 8 bases, J shed 3 bases, and the junction held 10 bases outside the gene matches. From germline, CDR1 is MNHEY and CDR2 SMNVEV (reference sequence). This CDR3 comprises 14 residues. For the CDR3, the DNA is TGTGCCAGCGCCCCGGACAGGAGAATCTACGAGCAGTACTTC. Residues: CASAPDRRIYEQYF.

The chain carries TRBV10-3 and TRBJ2-7, with 8 positions matching TRBD1. V shed 9 bases and J 5 bases; nucleotides not matched to a gene: 9. This CDR3 is 13 amino acids long. The germline CDR1 and CDR2 sequences are ENHRY and SYGVKD. Here the CDR3 reads CAIGQGPKDEQYF. The CDR3 DNA follows: TGTGCCATAGGACAGGGCCCCAAGGACGAGCAGTACTTC.

The chain has TRBV30 and TRBJ2-7; TRBD2 matches 7 bases. J lost 1 base, V lost 6 bases, and 6 bases had no gene match. Germline V gives CDR1 GTSNPN, CDR2 SVGIG (reference sequence). The CDR3 runs 13 residues. The CDR3 DNA reads as TGTGCCTGCGCTAGCGGACTGTCCTACGAGCAGTACTTC. This sequence encodes CACASGLSYEQYF.

The CDR3, as DNA: TGCGCCAGCAGCCAAGCCTACAGGGGTAATTCACCCCTCCACTTT. Residues: CASSQAYRGNSPLHF. The genes are TRBV4-3 and TRBJ1-6; TRBD1 aligns across 7 bases. CDR3 length equals 15 residues. Trimming at V came to 1 base and at J to 6 bases, leaving 3 bases not matched to a gene. Germline values: CDR1 LGHNA, CDR2 YSLEER.

In this sample, this clone turned up a few times. The chain combines TRBV11-3 with TRBJ2-1, with 7 nucleotides matching TRBD2. The germline V gene encodes CDR1 SGHNT and CDR2 YENEEA. V lost 4 bases, J lost 4 bases, and 13 bases stayed unmatched. This CDR3 is 17 amino acids long. In nucleotides, the CDR3 is TGTGCCAGCAGCTCCGGAAGAGCGGGACGGGGTTACAATGAGCAGTTCTTC. Residues: CASSSGRAGRGYNEQFF.

The chain uses TRBV6-1 and TRBJ1-2; weak D call: TRBD1 (5 bases). Germline-derived CDR1 and CDR2 are MNHNS and SASEGT. The length of the CDR3 is 11 residues. Trimming took off 5 bases at V and 4 bases at J, with 5 bases between the two ends. The DNA of the CDR3 is TGTGCCAGCAGTACAGGCTATGGCTACACCTTC. Protein sequence: CASSTGYGYTF.

This sequence joins TRBV29-1 and TRBJ2-7; TRBD1 matches 11 bases. Germline CDR1 SQVTM, CDR2 ANQGSEA. J gave up 2 bases and V 4 bases, and 1 base lay outside the gene matches. The CDR3 is 13 amino acids. The CDR3 here is CSVGDRGTYEQYF. The CDR3 nucleotides are TGCAGCGTTGGGGACAGGGGGACCTACGAGCAGTACTTC.

Written as DNA, the CDR3 is TGTGCCAGCAGTATGGGTCTGTATGGGACACCAAATGAAAAACTGTTTTTT. Amino acid sequence: CASSMGLYGTPNEKLFF. This sequence joins TRBV5-4 and TRBJ1-4; a weak D match, TRBD1 (6 bases). The CDR3 runs to 17 residues. The ends were cut back, 5 bases at V and 5 bases at J, with 22 bases in the middle. The V gene's germline CDR1 is SGHNT and CDR2 YYREEE (reference sequence).

The chain couples TRBV19 to TRBJ1-2; no clear D. The CDR3 consists of 14 residues. Germline CDR1 is LNHDA and CDR2 is SQIVND (reference sequence). V gave up 5 bases and J gave up 7 bases, with 17 bases separating them. The CDR3: CASSEWREDGGYTF. The DNA of the CDR3 is TGTGCCAGTAGTGAGTGGAGGGAGGATGGTGGCTACACCTTC.

V and J are TRBV9 and TRBJ2-2; tentative D call: TRBD1 (6 bases). Deletions cut 0 bases from V and 2 bases from J, with 8 bases between. Germline CDR1 is SGDLS and CDR2 is YYNGEE. The CDR3 totals 15 residues. This chain's CDR3 is CASSVEDSNTGELFF. CDR3 bases: TGTGCCAGCAGCGTAGAGGACAGCAACACCGGGGAGCTGTTTTTT. The full variable domain, with the rest looked up from reference TRBV9 and TRBJ2-2, is DSGVTQTPKHLITATGQRVTLRCSPRSGDLSVYWYQQSLDQGLQFLIQYYNGEERAKGNILERFSAQQFPDLHSELNLSSLELGDSALYFCASSVEDSNTGELFFGEGSRLTVL.

J is TRBJ1-1 and V is TRBV6-5; D gene unclear. V lost 6 bases and J lost 6, with 8 bases in between. The germline CDR1 and CDR2 sequences are MNHEY and SVGAGI. The CDR3 sequence is 11 residues long. DNA of the CDR3: TGTGCCAGCAGCACCGGTGCTGAAGCTTTCTTT. Its protein product is CASSTGAEAFF.

In its sample, this clone was seen a few times. The chain combines TRBV28 with TRBJ2-5; TRBD1 agrees at 7 bases. Germline CDR1 and CDR2: MDHEN and SYDVKM. This CDR3 has 14 residues. J lost 7 bases, V lost 7 bases, and 12 bases had no gene match. For the CDR3, the DNA is TGTGCCAGCACCCCAGCTTCAGGGGGTCGGACCCAGTACTTC. This encodes CASTPASGGRTQYF.

This clone was counted once. The V and J genes are TRBV6-5 and TRBJ1-5; D is perhaps TRBD1 (5 bases). The CDR3 contains 14 residues. The V gene's germline CDR1 is MNHEY and CDR2 SVGAGI. Trimming took off 8 bases at V and 5 bases at J, with 16 bases between the two ends. CDR3 DNA sequence: TGTGCCAGCCGCTCGGGGGGGACTTATCAGCCCCAGCATTTT. It encodes CASRSGGTYQPQHF.